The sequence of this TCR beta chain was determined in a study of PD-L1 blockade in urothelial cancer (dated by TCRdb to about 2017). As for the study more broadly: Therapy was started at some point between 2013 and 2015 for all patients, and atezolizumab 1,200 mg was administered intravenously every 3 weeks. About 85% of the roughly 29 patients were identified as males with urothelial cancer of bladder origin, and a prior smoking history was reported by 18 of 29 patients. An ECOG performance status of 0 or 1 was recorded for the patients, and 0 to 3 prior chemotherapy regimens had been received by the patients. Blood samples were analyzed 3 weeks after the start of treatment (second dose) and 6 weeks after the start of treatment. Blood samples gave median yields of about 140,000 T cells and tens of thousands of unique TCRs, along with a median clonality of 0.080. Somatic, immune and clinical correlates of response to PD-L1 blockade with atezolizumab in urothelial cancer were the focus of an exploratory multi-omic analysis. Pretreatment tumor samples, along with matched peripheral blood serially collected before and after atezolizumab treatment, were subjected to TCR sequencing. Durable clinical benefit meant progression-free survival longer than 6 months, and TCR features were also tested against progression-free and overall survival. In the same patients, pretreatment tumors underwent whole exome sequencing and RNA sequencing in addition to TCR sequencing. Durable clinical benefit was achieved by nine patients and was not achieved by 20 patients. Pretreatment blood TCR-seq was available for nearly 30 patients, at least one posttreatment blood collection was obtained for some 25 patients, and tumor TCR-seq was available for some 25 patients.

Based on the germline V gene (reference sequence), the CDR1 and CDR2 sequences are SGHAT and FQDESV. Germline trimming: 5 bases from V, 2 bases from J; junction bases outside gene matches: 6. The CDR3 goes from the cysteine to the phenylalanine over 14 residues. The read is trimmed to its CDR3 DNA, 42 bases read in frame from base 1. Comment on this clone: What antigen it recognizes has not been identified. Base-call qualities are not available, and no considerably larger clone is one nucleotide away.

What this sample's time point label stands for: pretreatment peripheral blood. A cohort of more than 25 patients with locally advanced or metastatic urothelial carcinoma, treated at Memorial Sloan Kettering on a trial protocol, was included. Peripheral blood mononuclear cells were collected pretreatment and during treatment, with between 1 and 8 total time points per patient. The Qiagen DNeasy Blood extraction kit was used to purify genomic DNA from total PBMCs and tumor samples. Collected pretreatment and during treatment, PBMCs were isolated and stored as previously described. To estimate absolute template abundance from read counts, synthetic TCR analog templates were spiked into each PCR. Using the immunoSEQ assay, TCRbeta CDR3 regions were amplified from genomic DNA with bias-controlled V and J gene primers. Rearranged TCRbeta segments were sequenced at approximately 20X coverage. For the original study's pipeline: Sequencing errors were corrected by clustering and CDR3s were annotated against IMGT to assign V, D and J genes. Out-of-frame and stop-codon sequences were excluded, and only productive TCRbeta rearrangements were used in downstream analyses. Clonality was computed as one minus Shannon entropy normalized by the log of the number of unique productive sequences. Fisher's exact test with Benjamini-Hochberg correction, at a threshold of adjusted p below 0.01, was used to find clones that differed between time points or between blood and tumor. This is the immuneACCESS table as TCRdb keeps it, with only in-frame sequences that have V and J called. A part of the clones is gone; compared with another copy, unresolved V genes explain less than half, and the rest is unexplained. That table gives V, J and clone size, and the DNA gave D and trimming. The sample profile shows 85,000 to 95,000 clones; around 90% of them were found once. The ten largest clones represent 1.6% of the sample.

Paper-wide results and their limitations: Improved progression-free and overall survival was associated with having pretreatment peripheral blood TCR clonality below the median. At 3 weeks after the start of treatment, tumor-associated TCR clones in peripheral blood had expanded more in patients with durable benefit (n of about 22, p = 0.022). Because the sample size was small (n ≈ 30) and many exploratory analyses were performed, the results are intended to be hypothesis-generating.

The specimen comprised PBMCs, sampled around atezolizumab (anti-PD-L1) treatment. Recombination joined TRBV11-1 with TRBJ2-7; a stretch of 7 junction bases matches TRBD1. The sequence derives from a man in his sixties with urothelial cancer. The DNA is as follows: TGTGCCAGCAGCAAAAACAGGGGAGCCTACGAGCAGTACTTC. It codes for CASSKNRGAYEQYF.